The next 12 T cell receptor beta chains were all read from a single sample in a study of blood T cell repertoires in COVID-19. Clones were sequenced by immunoSEQ multiplex PCR, and TCRdb holds only the in-frame ones, with some missing. The sample has roughly 270,000 clones, 80% to 85% seen once. The sequencing input was PBMCs or T cells enriched from blood (not recorded which). These receptors were taken from a man aged 35 to 55 who had been exposed to COVID-19.

The chain couples TRBV10-2 to TRBJ2-5, with TRBD2 as a possible D gene (5 bases). Germline lookup yields CDR1 WSHSY and CDR2 SAAADI. Trimming removed 5 bases from V and 2 bases from J, with 15 bases in between. CDR3 length: 15 residues. The CDR3 region is CASSSGGLVQETQYF. In DNA, the CDR3 is TGCGCCAGCAGTTCAGGCGGGCTGGTGCAAGAGACCCAGTACTTC.

The chain combines TRBV19 with TRBJ1-2; D uncertain. The CDR3 totals 15 residues. Deletions cut 1 base from V and 0 bases from J, with 9 bases between. Looked up from germline, CDR1 is LNHDA and CDR2 is SQIVND (reference sequence). This CDR3 reads CASSIVQRANYGYTF. CDR3 coding DNA: TGTGCCAGTAGTATAGTTCAGAGGGCTAACTATGGCTACACCTTC.

The chain joins TRBV5-6 to TRBJ2-2; 13 bases match TRBD2. The V and J ends lost 4 bases and 3 bases, in that order; junction bases with no gene match: 12. Germline loops: CDR1 SGHDT, CDR2 YYEEEE. This CDR3 is 19 amino acids long. The CDR3 sequence: CASSGPGLAGRGYTGELFF. The CDR3, as DNA: TGTGCCAGCAGCGGCCCGGGACTAGCGGGAAGAGGATACACCGGGGAGCTGTTTTTT.

This sequence joins TRBV5-1 and TRBJ2-3; D is uncertain. Germline V gene lookup returns CDR1 SGHRS and CDR2 YFSETQ. V shed 0 bases and J shed 1 base, with 9 bases lying between them. The CDR3 contains 15 residues. The CDR3 reads CASSLGAIRTDTQYF. In DNA, the CDR3 is TGCGCCAGCAGCTTGGGTGCGATTCGCACAGATACGCAGTATTTT.

This sequence joins TRBV2 and TRBJ1-3; the D is unclear. Trimming left V 7 bases short and J 1 base short, with 8 bases between. CDR3 length equals 13 residues. Germline-derived CDR1 and CDR2 are SNHLY and FYNNEI. CDR3 DNA sequence: TGTGCCAGCATAAGAGATTCTGGAAACACCATATATTTT. Its protein is CASIRDSGNTIYF.

V and J are TRBV6-5 and TRBJ1-5; 8 bases map to TRBD1. Germline CDR1 is MNHEY and CDR2 is SVGAGI. The CDR3 spans 14 residues. V shed 4 bases and J 7 bases; nucleotides not matched to a gene: 6. In DNA form, the CDR3 reads TGTGCCAGCAGTTTAGGGACAGGTGGACAGCCCCAGCATTTT. Its protein product is CASSLGTGGQPQHF.

This clone has more than one count but fewer than ten. The gene calls are TRBV30 and TRBJ1-1; weak D call: TRBD1 (5 bases). Between the trimmed V and J ends, which lost 6 bases and 3 bases, there was a span of 17 bases. CDR1 is GTSNPN, CDR2 SVGIG, per germline (reference sequence). This CDR3 comprises 14 residues. In nucleotides, the CDR3 is TGTGCCTGCCGGCGGGGGGGTGGGTACACTGAAGCTTTCTTT. Translated, it gives CACRRGGGYTEAFF. Combining the CDR3 with reference TRBV30 and TRBJ1-1 gives the whole variable domain SQTIHQWPATLVQPVGSPLSLECTVEGTSNPNLYWYRQAAGRGLQLLFYSVGIGQISSEVPQNLSASRPQDRQFILSSKKLLLSDSGFYLCACRRGGGYTEAFFGQGTRLTVV.

The chain employs TRBV20-1 and TRBJ2-3; 8 bases fit TRBD2. CDR1 DFQATT and CDR2 SNEGSKA come from the germline V gene (reference sequence). The CDR3 runs 11 residues. V was pared by 6 bases and J by 6 bases, with 2 bases of the junction left unmatched. The CDR3 DNA reads as TGCAGTGCCCGGGGGGGGGATACGCAGTATTTT. It codes for CSARGGDTQYF.

This chain joins TRBV14 and TRBJ2-5, with D unresolved. The germline V gene has CDR1 SGHDN and CDR2 FVKESK. This CDR3 region has 15 residues. V was trimmed by 0 bases and J by 5 bases, leaving 13 bases between them. CDR3 amino acids: CASSQDSGFTETQYF. Here the CDR3 DNA reads TGTGCCAGCAGCCAAGATTCCGGGTTTACGGAGACCCAGTACTTC.

The chain joins TRBV19 to TRBJ2-7; possible D gene TRBD1, 5 bases. Trimming took off 6 bases at V and 0 bases at J, with 12 bases between the two ends. This CDR3 spans 14 amino acids. CDR1 LNHDA and CDR2 SQIVND come from the germline V gene (reference sequence). This CDR3 reads CASRNPRASYEQYF. DNA of the CDR3: TGTGCCAGTAGGAATCCCAGGGCCTCCTACGAGCAGTACTTC.

This clone was recorded only once. The rearrangement joins TRBV12-3 or TRBV12-4 to TRBJ1-2; D is ambiguous. Trimming removed 4 bases from V and 12 bases from J, with 12 bases in between. CDR3 length equals 11 residues. CDR3 in amino acids: CASSSGVPHTF. CDR3 bases: TGTGCCAGCAGTTCAGGCGTCCCCCACACCTTC.

The V and J genes are TRBV9 and TRBJ1-6, with D tentatively TRBD1 (6 bases). V was trimmed by 2 bases and J by 9 bases, leaving 12 bases between them. CDR1 is SGDLS, CDR2 YYNGEE, per germline. CDR3 length: 14 residues. The CDR3 DNA reads TGTGCCAGCAGCGTGGGGACACAAAGTTCACCCCTCCACTTT. Translated, it gives CASSVGTQSSPLHF.